This T cell receptor beta chain is drawn from a study of early T cells in non-severe SARS-CoV-2 infection. Overall study context: The chains were unpaired, and the sequenced material was bulk RNA from unsorted whole blood.

Remarks on this clonotype: The antigen is undetermined.

CDR1 is SGHTA, CDR2 FQGTGA, per germline. V lost 5 bases and J 7 bases, leaving 15 bases between the germline ends. This CDR3 is built from 14 residues. Study findings and constraints: Reliance on VDJdb matching favored anti-spike CD8 responses; private and CD4 specificities were missed.

Each single cDNA molecule received a unique molecular identifier. TCRdb redid the calling of the 5' RACE reads with MiXCR, one entry per CDR3 protein. In the table there are more than 60,000 distinct CDR3 sequences, about 13% of which are singletons. The chain couples TRBV7-3 to TRBJ2-1; D is possibly TRBD2 (6 bases). The sample taken for sequencing was whole blood. This clonotype was obtained from an adult who was a healthcare worker with PCR-confirmed SARS-CoV-2 infection or an uninfected control (not recorded which). The CDR3 reads CASSQTGGVNEQFF. CDR3 nucleotide sequence: TGTGCCAGCAGCCAAACTGGCGGGGTGAATGAGCAGTTCTTC.